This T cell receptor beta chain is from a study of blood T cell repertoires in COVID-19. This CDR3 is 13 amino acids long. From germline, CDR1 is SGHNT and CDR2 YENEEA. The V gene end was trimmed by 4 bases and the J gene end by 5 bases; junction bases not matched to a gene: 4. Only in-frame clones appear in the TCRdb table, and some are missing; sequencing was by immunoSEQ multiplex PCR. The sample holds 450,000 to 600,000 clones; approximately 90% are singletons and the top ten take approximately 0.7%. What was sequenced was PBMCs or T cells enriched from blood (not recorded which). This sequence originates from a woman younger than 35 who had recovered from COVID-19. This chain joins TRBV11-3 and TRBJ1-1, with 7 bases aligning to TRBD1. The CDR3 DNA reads TGTGCCAGCAGCTCTGACAGGGATACTGAAGCTTTCTTT. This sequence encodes CASSSDRDTEAFF. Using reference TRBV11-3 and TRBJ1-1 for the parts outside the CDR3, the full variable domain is EAGVVQSPRYKIIEKKQPVAFWCNPISGHNTLYWYLQNLGQGPELLIRYENEEAVDDSQLPKDRFSAERLKGVDSTLKIQPAELGDSAVYLCASSSDRDTEAFFGQGTRLTVV.